The 30 T cell receptor beta chains below all came from one sample that was sequenced in a study of cytomegalovirus exposure and HLA in healthy donors. Primers included in the PCR were 60 Vbeta and 13 Jbeta primers. Produced via immunoSEQ multiplex PCR; TCRdb's table is partial and in-frame only. This sample has about 190,000 clones, with 70% to 75% found just once. The sample consisted of PBMCs. Receptor source: a man younger than 40 in good health and CMV-seropositive.

The CDR3 nucleotides read TGTGCTAGTGGTTTGCCTCGCGGCGAGCAGTACTTC. Amino acids: CASGLPRGEQYF. V and J are TRBV12-5 and TRBJ2-7; no reliable D call. Germline lookup yields CDR1 LGHNT and CDR2 FRNRAP. The CDR3 has 12 amino acids. V gave up 2 bases and J gave up 6 bases, with 8 bases separating them.

The chain joins TRBV2 to TRBJ2-5; D gene unclear. The J call is in doubt because the DNA end fits TRBJ2-7 better. Germline V gives CDR1 SNHLY, CDR2 FYNNEI. The CDR3 sequence is 10 residues long. The CDR3: CASGNYEQYF. In DNA form, the CDR3 reads TGTGCCAGCGGAAACTACGAGCAGTACTTC.

The V call is TRBV6-6, the J call TRBJ2-3; no definite D call. V shed 4 bases and J shed 3 bases, with 5 bases lying between them. CDR1 and CDR2 (germline): MNHNY, SVGAGI (reference sequence). CDR3 length equals 12 residues. The CDR3 coding sequence is TGTGCCAGCAGTTCCGAGACAGATACGCAGTATTTT. Its protein product is CASSSETDTQYF.

This clone occurred a few times. This sequence joins TRBV5-1 and TRBJ2-5, with TRBD2 matching 9 bases. Germline CDR1 is SGHRS and CDR2 is YFSETQ. The CDR3 loop spans 16 amino acids. V dropped 5 bases and J dropped 2; count of bases not matched to a gene: 10. This chain's CDR3 is CASRKKSGGSQETQYF. DNA for the CDR3: TGCGCCAGCAGGAAAAAGAGCGGGGGGTCACAAGAGACCCAGTACTTC.

V usage is TRBV7-9 and J usage is TRBJ1-1; TRBD1 matches at 8 bases. V lost 10 bases, J lost 11 bases, and 24 bases stayed unmatched. Germline V gene lookup returns CDR1 SEHNR and CDR2 FQNEAQ (reference sequence). The CDR3 consists of 16 residues. The CDR3, as DNA: TGTGCCACGCTTCCGAGAGCCGGGACAGGTCCTCCGGGGGCTTTCTTT. Translation gives CATLPRAGTGPPGAFF.

The rearrangement uses TRBV28 and TRBJ1-2, with D hard to call. This CDR3 spans 14 amino acids. Germline V gene lookup returns CDR1 MDHEN and CDR2 SYDVKM. Trimming cost V 9 bases and J 5 bases, with 19 bases left between them. CDR3 sequence (DNA): TGTGCCAGTTATGGATCTTCCCGGAGGTATGGCTACACCTTC. Protein product: CASYGSSRRYGYTF.

V usage is TRBV9 and J usage is TRBJ1-3, with 8 bases matching TRBD1. Per the germline V gene, CDR1 is SGDLS and CDR2 is YYNGEE. There are 17 residues in the CDR3. The trim removed 2 bases at V and 4 bases at J, leaving 11 bases unmatched. The CDR3 DNA sequence: TGTGCCAGCAGCGTCCGACCTCGGGACAGGAGAGGAAACACCATATATTTT. Protein: CASSVRPRDRRGNTIYF. The variable domain in full, completed from reference TRBV9 and TRBJ1-3, reads DSGVTQTPKHLITATGQRVTLRCSPRSGDLSVYWYQQSLDQGLQFLIQYYNGEERAKGNILERFSAQQFPDLHSELNLSSLELGDSALYFCASSVRPRDRRGNTIYFGEGSWLTVV.

This clone has only one observation. This chain links TRBV7-9 with TRBJ2-5; 7 bases line up with TRBD2. Germline assignment: CDR1 SEHNR and CDR2 FQNEAQ (reference sequence). This CDR3 has 16 amino acids. V was clipped by 2 bases and J by 0 bases; unmatched bases: 6. CDR3 in DNA: TGTGCCAGCAGCTTATATCGGGACTATAACCAAGAGACCCAGTACTTC. Its protein is CASSLYRDYNQETQYF.

The chain joins TRBV6-6 to TRBJ1-1; D uncertain. The CDR3 length is 12 residues. CDR1 is MNHNY, CDR2 SVGAGI, per germline (reference sequence). Trimming took 0 bases from V and 11 from J, leaving 10 bases between them. CDR3 nucleotides: TGTGCCAGCAGTTACTCGATGACACTGGCTTTCTTT. Protein: CASSYSMTLAFF.

The V and J genes are TRBV5-8 and TRBJ1-5; 7 positions agree with TRBD1. Germline V CDR1 and CDR2: SGHTS, YDEGEE. J was trimmed by 7 bases and V by 4 bases; bases with no gene match: 11. The CDR3 has 15 residues. The CDR3 here is CASSTRDRYEQPQHF. The CDR3, as DNA: TGTGCCAGCAGCACACGGGACAGATATGAACAGCCCCAGCATTTT.

The rearrangement uses TRBV5-1 and TRBJ2-3; possibly TRBD2 for D (7 bases). V was pared by 2 bases and J by 0 bases, with 10 bases between. The CDR3 loop spans 15 amino acids. CDR1 and CDR2 from the germline V gene are SGHRS and YFSETQ. CDR3 in amino acids: CASSFSGTSTDTQYF. The CDR3, as DNA: TGCGCCAGCAGCTTCAGCGGGACAAGCACAGATACGCAGTATTTT.

This clone showed up just a few times. CDR3 nucleotides: TGTGCCAGCAGCTATTTCGCGGCAGAGACCCAGTACTTC. Its protein is CASSYFAAETQYF. The rearrangement links TRBV5-4 to TRBJ2-5; D unresolved. Trimming left V 3 bases short and J 4 bases short, with 10 bases between. Germline-derived CDR1 and CDR2 are SGHNT and YYREEE (reference sequence). CDR3 size: 13 residues.

This rearrangement joins TRBV4-3 to TRBJ1-2, with D possibly matching TRBD1 (5 bases). The V end lost 6 bases, the J end lost 2 bases, and 13 bases lay between the germline ends. The CDR3 totals 14 residues. Germline loops: CDR1 LGHNA, CDR2 YSLEER. The CDR3 is CASRHLTANYGYTF. Written as DNA, the CDR3 is TGCGCCAGCAGACACCTGACAGCCAACTATGGCTACACCTTC.

The chain joins TRBV4-2 to TRBJ2-5; D remains unclear. Trimming removed 1 base from V and 0 bases from J, with 15 bases in between. This CDR3 region has 17 residues. Germline CDR1 reads LGHNA; CDR2 reads YNFKEQ. CDR3 amino acids: CASSQVYPRLNQETQYF. In DNA, the CDR3 is TGTGCCAGCAGCCAAGTGTATCCCAGACTTAACCAAGAGACCCAGTACTTC.

The chain is built from TRBV7-9 and TRBJ2-1; D remains unclear. The length of the CDR3 is 15 residues. Trimming took off 2 bases at V and 0 bases at J, with 8 bases between the two ends. CDR1 and CDR2 from the germline V gene are SEHNR and FQNEAQ (reference sequence). As DNA, the CDR3 is TGTGCCAGCAGCTTACGGGTCAGCTCCTACAATGAGCAGTTCTTC. It translates to CASSLRVSSYNEQFF.

This CDR3 is CASSYVDIPGELFF. For the CDR3, the DNA is TGTGCCAGCAGTTACGTGGACATCCCCGGGGAGCTGTTTTTT. The gene calls are TRBV6-6 and TRBJ2-2; weak D call: TRBD1 (5 bases). The V gene's germline CDR1 is MNHNY and CDR2 SVGAGI (reference sequence). Trimming took off 2 bases at V and 6 bases at J, with 10 bases between the two ends. The CDR3 spans 14 residues.

The chain recombines TRBV10-2 with TRBJ2-5; 10 nucleotides line up with TRBD2. CDR3 length: 16 residues. Per germline, CDR1 WSHSY and CDR2 SAAADI. The trim removed 2 bases at V and 7 bases at J, leaving 10 bases unmatched. The CDR3 here is CASSESSGGLGGTQYF. Written as DNA, the CDR3 is TGCGCCAGCAGTGAGAGTAGCGGGGGGTTAGGGGGGACCCAGTACTTC.

This rearrangement joins TRBV19 to TRBJ1-5; no reliable D call. The V end was cut by 5 bases, the J end by 4 bases, with 6 bases between. This CDR3 is 12 amino acids long. The germline V gene has CDR1 LNHDA and CDR2 SQIVND (reference sequence). Here the CDR3 reads CASSLTNQPQHF. The CDR3 DNA reads TGTGCCAGTAGTCTCACAAATCAGCCCCAGCATTTT.

The CDR3 coding sequence is TGTGCCAGTAGGCCAATGACAGGGGGCGGGATCCTTTCTGGGGCCAACGTCCTGACTTTC. Protein sequence: CASRPMTGGGILSGANVLTF. J is TRBJ2-6 and V is TRBV19, with 10 bases aligning to TRBD1. This CDR3 comprises 20 residues. Germline V gives CDR1 LNHDA, CDR2 SQIVND (reference sequence). V shed 6 bases and J 1 base; nucleotides not matched to a gene: 15.

This clone was seen a few times. The J gene is TRBJ1-6, the V gene TRBV19; D is perhaps TRBD1 (5 bases). Looked up from germline, CDR1 is LNHDA and CDR2 is SQIVND (reference sequence). The CDR3 extends over 15 amino acids. Trimming cost V 4 bases and J 7 bases, with 14 bases left between them. The CDR3: CASSTSGRGNSPLHF. CDR3 DNA sequence: TGTGCCAGTAGTACCTCGGGGAGGGGAAATTCACCCCTCCACTTT.

This clone was detected once. The chain carries TRBV11-3 and TRBJ2-7; 11 nucleotides align to TRBD1. Germline V gives CDR1 SGHNT, CDR2 YENEEA. The CDR3 length is 16 residues. The ends lost 3 bases at V and 2 bases at J; junction bases unmatched: 6. The DNA of the CDR3 is TGTGCCAGCAGCTTTTCCGGGACAGGGGGGACCTACGAGCAGTACTTC. Translation: CASSFSGTGGTYEQYF.

The rearrangement joins TRBV29-1 to TRBJ1-2, with D tentatively TRBD1 (5 bases). The germline V gene encodes CDR1 SQVTM and CDR2 ANQGSEA. Between the trimmed V and J ends, which lost 4 bases and 5 bases, there was a span of 14 bases. The CDR3 totals 13 residues. The CDR3: CSVVGGDLYGYTF. The DNA of the CDR3 is TGCAGCGTTGTGGGGGGGGACCTTTATGGCTACACCTTC.

The chain is built from TRBV27 and TRBJ2-2; D gene ambiguous. The germline CDR1 and CDR2 sequences are MNHEY and SMNVEV (reference sequence). This CDR3 contains 13 residues. V was pared by 0 bases and J by 8 bases, with 7 bases between. The CDR3 nucleotides are TGTGCCAGCAGTTTATCTGGGCAGGGGGAGCTGTTTTTT. Its translation: CASSLSGQGELFF.

The chain is built from TRBV7-2 and TRBJ1-6; D is undetermined. Trimming stripped 2 bases from V and 5 bases from J, with 16 bases between. Germline lookup yields CDR1 SGHTA and CDR2 FQGNSA. The CDR3 has 17 amino acids. CDR3 DNA sequence: TGTGCCAGCAGCTTATCAGTCCAGGTGCTAAATAATTCACCCCTCCACTTT. Translating gives CASSLSVQVLNNSPLHF.

This clone is a singleton in its sample. This sequence joins TRBV5-6 and TRBJ2-2; D call uncertain. The V gene lost 0 bases and the J gene lost 5 bases, with 8 bases spanning the gap. Germline CDR1 and CDR2: SGHDT and YYEEEE. This CDR3 region has 14 residues. The CDR3 reads CASSLGRGTGELFF. Written as DNA, the CDR3 is TGTGCCAGCAGCTTGGGAAGAGGTACCGGGGAGCTGTTTTTT.

This clone showed up just a few times. The gene calls are TRBV9 and TRBJ2-7; possibly TRBD2 for D (7 bases). The CDR3 contains 14 residues. V was cut by 4 bases and J by 4 bases, with 15 bases left in between. Germline V lookup: CDR1 SGDLS, CDR2 YYNGEE. The chain's CDR3 is CASSPHKGGYEQYF. The CDR3 DNA reads as TGTGCCAGCAGCCCCCACAAGGGGGGGTACGAGCAGTACTTC.

This clone showed up just once. The genes are TRBV28 and TRBJ2-7; 12 nucleotides line up with TRBD1. The CDR3 has 15 residues. CDR1 and CDR2 from the germline V gene are MDHEN and SYDVKM. J gave up 6 bases and V 5 bases, and 8 bases lay outside the gene matches. Here the CDR3 reads CASSPGGQGALEQYF. Written as DNA, the CDR3 is TGTGCCAGCAGTCCGGGGGGACAGGGGGCCCTCGAGCAGTACTTC.

V gene TRBV12-5 combines with J gene TRBJ2-2; D may be TRBD1 (6 bases). V was trimmed by 0 bases and J by 1 base, leaving 12 bases between them. The length of the CDR3 is 17 residues. Germline V gene data show CDR1 as LGHNT and CDR2 as FRNRAP. The CDR3 DNA reads as TGTGCTAGTGGTTTGGTACAATGGGACAAGAACACCGGGGAGCTGTTTTTT. Its translation is CASGLVQWDKNTGELFF.

The J gene is TRBJ2-3, the V gene TRBV11-2; maybe TRBD2 (5 bases). This CDR3 region has 12 residues. Germline V gene sequence: CDR1 SGHAT, CDR2 FQNNGV. V was shortened by 5 bases and J by 5 bases, with 8 bases between the two germline ends. CDR3 in DNA: TGTGCCAGCAGCAGCGGAGGAGATACGCAGTATTTT. Protein sequence: CASSSGGDTQYF.

The chain joins TRBV4-1 to TRBJ1-2; a possible D gene is TRBD1 (5 bases). V was cut by 0 bases and J by 5 bases, with 10 bases left in between. The CDR3 loop spans 14 amino acids. In germline, CDR1 is MGHRA, CDR2 YSYEKL. DNA for the CDR3: TGCGCCAGCAGCCAAGACCCGGGGGATTATGGCTACACCTTC. Protein product: CASSQDPGDYGYTF.